The present T cell receptor beta chain was sequenced within a study of technical replicates of blood from four donors. Germline V gives CDR1 SGHRS, CDR2 YFSETQ. Germline trimming cut 4 bases from V and 1 base from J; bases unmatched to any gene: 7. The CDR3 loop spans 16 amino acids. The assay was immunoSEQ multiplex PCR, and TCRdb's table has in-frame clones only and misses some. The sample consists of about 12,000 clones, approximately 95% of them appearing once. This chain links TRBV5-1 with TRBJ1-5; 8 nucleotides align to TRBD1. The receptor was isolated from a human donor in good health. Sample: PBMCs. CDR3 in DNA: TGCGCCAGCAGCGATGGGACAGGAGGAAGCAATCAGCCCCAGCATTTT. Residues: CASSDGTGGSNQPQHF.